This T cell receptor (beta chain) is from a study of CD8 T cells in ankylosing spondylitis. Quantitative barcoded 5'-RACE was used to prepare TCR beta libraries. TCRdb independently ran MiXCR on the 5' RACE reads; one entry per CDR3 protein. The repertoire includes more than 200,000 distinct CDR3 sequences, 20% to 30% of them detected once, and roughly 0.67% sits in the top ten. This clonotype was counted many times. The antigen is unknown. This CDR3 contains 13 residues. Between the trimmed V and J ends, which lost 4 bases and 5 bases, there was a span of 11 bases. Study observations and caveats: It appeared that ankylosing spondylitis blood was characterized by a TCR beta motif of several highly homologous variants. In ankylosing spondylitis patients, matched synovial fluid reportedly showed significant enrichment of disease-linked clones. Both synovial fluid and blood in reactive arthritis had previously been reported to carry some motif variants.

The chain uses TRBV12-3 or TRBV12-4 and TRBJ2-5, with D unclear. The TCR comes from a male donor with ankylosing spondylitis or in good health (not recorded which). Sequencing used blood, either unsorted or a sorted T cell fraction (not recorded which). The CDR3 loop reads CASSSRHGETQYF. CDR3 nucleotides: TGTGCCAGCAGTTCGAGACACGGGGAGACCCAGTACTTC.